This T cell receptor beta chain appears in the sequencing data of a study of blood T cells in healthy people across ages. With a J-beta primer mix and a sample-barcoded 5' primer, a second PCR ran roughly 7 to 11 cycles. TCRdb passed the 5' RACE reads through MiXCR, listing each CDR3 protein once. Of about 1,600,000 distinct CDR3 sequences in the sample, 42% were seen once. CDR3 size: 13 residues. V lost 7 bases to trimming and J lost 0 bases, with 8 bases between them. Germline CDR1 and CDR2: MNHNS and SASEGT. Material: blood. The gene calls are TRBV6-1 and TRBJ2-3, with no clear D. The TCR originated in a woman between 18 and 29 years old in good health. CDR3 nucleotide sequence: TGTGCCAGCATGCGCCAGAGCACAGATACGCAGTATTTT. Translating it yields CASMRQSTDTQYF.